One and the same sample provided the 20 T cell receptor beta chains below, sequenced in a study of blood T cells in healthy people across ages. A sample-barcoded 5' primer and a J-beta primer mix were used in a second PCR of roughly 6 to 11 cycles. TCRdb re-called the 5' RACE reads with MiXCR, one entry per CDR3 protein. The table has roughly 830,000 distinct CDR3 sequences, 62% seen once; the top ten hold about a quarter. The sequenced sample consisted of blood. These TCRs come from a man younger than 40 in good health.

This clonotype was recorded a few times. The rearrangement links TRBV5-1 to TRBJ2-7, with 7 nucleotides matching TRBD2. CDR1 is SGHRS, CDR2 YFSETQ, per germline. CDR3 length: 16 residues. V shed 0 bases, J shed 3 bases, and the junction held 9 bases outside the gene matches. Written as DNA, the CDR3 is TGCGCCAGCAGCTTGGGGGTTAGCGCGGGAGACTACGAGCAGTACTTC. As protein: CASSLGVSAGDYEQYF.

The V call is TRBV20-1, the J call TRBJ2-5, with D perhaps matching TRBD1 (7 bases). Germline CDR1 and CDR2: DFQATT and SNEGSKA (reference sequence). V lost 3 bases, J lost 1 base, and 27 bases lay in between. The CDR3 loop spans 19 amino acids. The CDR3 DNA is TGCAGTGCTAGGGCCCCAATGGCGGGGACCAAGGGGGCCCAAGAGACCCAGTACTTC. Its protein is CSARAPMAGTKGAQETQYF.

The chain recombines TRBV9 with TRBJ1-1; no clear D. The CDR3 runs to 14 residues. The V end lost 0 bases, the J end lost 4 bases, and 10 bases lay between the germline ends. CDR1 SGDLS and CDR2 YYNGEE come from the germline V gene. This chain's CDR3 is CASSVAEGTTEAFF. The CDR3 DNA reads TGTGCCAGCAGCGTAGCTGAGGGTACCACTGAAGCTTTCTTT.

The chain combines TRBV15 with TRBJ2-1; TRBD1 matches at 7 bases. The CDR3 loop spans 13 amino acids. V trimming: 8 bases; J trimming: 5 bases; junction bases outside the gene matches: 6. CDR1 is LNHNV, CDR2 YYDKDF, per germline (reference sequence). The CDR3: CATGRQGNNEQFF. CDR3 nucleotides: TGTGCCACCGGAAGACAGGGAAACAATGAGCAGTTCTTC.

The chain uses TRBV2 and TRBJ2-7, with TRBD2 identical over 8 bases. The trim removed 3 bases at V and 4 bases at J, leaving 5 bases unmatched. This CDR3 has 14 amino acids. CDR1 SNHLY and CDR2 FYNNEI come from the germline V gene. The CDR3 nucleotides are TGTGCCAGCAGTGAGGTCCAGCGGGGGTACGAGCAGTACTTC. Translation gives CASSEVQRGYEQYF.

The chain employs TRBV7-3 and TRBJ1-2; unclear D gene. Per the germline V gene, CDR1 is SGHTA and CDR2 is FQGTGA. The length of the CDR3 is 15 residues. V dropped 5 bases and J dropped 1 base, with 14 bases sitting between them. CDR3 protein: CASSPGEGFNYGYTF. The CDR3 coding sequence is TGTGCCAGCAGCCCTGGTGAGGGCTTTAACTATGGCTACACCTTC. Drawing the rest from reference TRBV7-3 and TRBJ1-2, the complete variable domain is GAGVSQTPSNKVTEKGKYVELRCDPISGHTALYWYRQSLGQGPEFLIYFQGTGAADDSGLPNDRFFAVRPEGSVSTLKIQRTERGDSAVYLCASSPGEGFNYGYTFGSGTRLTVV.

J is TRBJ2-3 and V is TRBV7-2, with 9 bases aligning to TRBD2. From germline, CDR1 is SGHTA and CDR2 FQGNSA. Losses at the gene ends were 4 bases for V and 6 bases for J; bases not matched to a gene: 5. This CDR3 has 14 amino acids. This chain's CDR3 is CASSSLAGSDTQYF. The CDR3, as DNA: TGTGCCAGCAGCTCCCTAGCGGGGTCGGATACGCAGTATTTT.

This clonotype has more than one count but fewer than ten. CDR3 protein: CASNKGGYYNEQFF. In DNA, the CDR3 is TGTGCCAGCAACAAGGGGGGGTACTACAATGAGCAGTTCTTC. V is TRBV27 and J is TRBJ2-1, with D tentatively TRBD2 (7 bases). The CDR3 has 14 amino acids. CDR1 is MNHEY and CDR2 is SMNVEV in the germline V gene (reference sequence). Trimming took off 7 bases at V and 3 bases at J, with 13 bases between the two ends.

This chain uses TRBV12-3 or TRBV12-4 with TRBJ1-1; TRBD1 might be the D (5 bases). This CDR3 is built from 16 residues. Deletions cut 1 base from V and 5 bases from J, with 17 bases between. The chain's CDR3 is CASSLEVRGLRTEAFF. CDR3 coding DNA: TGTGCCAGCAGTTTAGAGGTGAGGGGTTTGAGGACTGAAGCTTTCTTT.

Turning to this clonotype: A much bigger clone sits one base away, suggesting this may be a read error. The V gene is TRBV9, the J gene TRBJ2-5; 7 nucleotides agree with TRBD1. Germline assignment: CDR1 SGDLS and CDR2 YYNGEE. Losses at the gene ends were 4 bases for V and 11 bases for J; bases not matched to a gene: 11. The CDR3 has 13 amino acids. The CDR3 DNA reads as TGTGCCAGCAGCAAACAGGGGACGAATGAGCAGTACTTC. Protein product: CASSKQGTNEQYF.

The chain links TRBV29-1 to TRBJ2-7; D is tentatively TRBD1 or TRBD2 (7 bases each). This CDR3 is built from 16 residues. CDR1 SQVTM and CDR2 ANQGSEA come from the germline V gene. Deletions cut 3 bases from V and 6 bases from J, with 24 bases between. CDR3 DNA sequence: TGCAGCGTTGAGTCCTCAGGGGGAGGGTCATCAGCCGAGCAGTACTTC. It yields the protein CSVESSGGGSSAEQYF.

The DNA of the CDR3 is TGTGCCAGCAGCCAAGATATTCGACAGATCGAAGCTTTCTTT. Translating gives CASSQDIRQIEAFF. V and J are TRBV3-1 and TRBJ1-1; perhaps TRBD1 as D (5 bases). V was shortened by 0 bases and J by 8 bases, with 13 bases between the two germline ends. Germline values: CDR1 LGHDT, CDR2 YNNKEL (reference sequence). This CDR3 contains 14 residues.

V gene TRBV6-5 combines with J gene TRBJ2-1; 11 nucleotides agree with TRBD2. Trimming took 0 bases from V and 0 from J; bases not matched to a gene: 7. CDR3 length: 19 residues. The germline gives CDR1 MNHEY, CDR2 SVGAGI. In nucleotides, the CDR3 is TGTGCCAGCAGTTACTCGAGACTAGCGGGGCAAAGCTCCTACAATGAGCAGTTCTTC. This encodes CASSYSRLAGQSSYNEQFF.

The V call is TRBV6-2 or TRBV6-3, the J call TRBJ2-3, with 11 bases identical to TRBD2. Trimming cost V 6 bases and J 4 bases; bases outside gene matches: 9. CDR3 length: 16 residues. Germline CDR1 and CDR2: MNHEY and SVGEGT. Written as DNA, the CDR3 is TGTGCCAGCAGCGGACTAGCGGGCGAGCGTCCAGATACGCAGTATTTT. Its translation is CASSGLAGERPDTQYF.

This chain uses TRBV10-3 with TRBJ1-1; 7 bases agree with TRBD1. V shed 8 bases and J 4 bases; nucleotides not matched to a gene: 1. The V gene's germline CDR1 is ENHRY and CDR2 SYGVKD. CDR3 length equals 11 residues. The CDR3 coding sequence is TGTGCCATCCGACAGGGCACTGAAGCTTTCTTT. It translates to CAIRQGTEAFF.

This clonotype was recorded a few times. This rearrangement joins TRBV29-1 to TRBJ2-1, with 12 bases lining up with TRBD1. The V gene's germline CDR1 is SQVTM and CDR2 ANQGSEA. The CDR3 is 14 amino acids. Trimming at V came to 4 bases and at J to 8 bases, leaving 6 bases not matched to a gene. CDR3 loop: CSVARDRGLYEQFF. The CDR3 DNA sequence: TGCAGCGTTGCCCGGGACAGGGGGCTCTATGAGCAGTTCTTC.

This clonotype has a handful of counts. The rearrangement joins TRBV7-4 to TRBJ1-4; TRBD1 aligns across 7 bases. Per the germline V gene, CDR1 is SGHVT and CDR2 is SQSDAQ. The CDR3 runs 17 residues. The J segment lost 5 bases and the V segment lost 3 bases, leaving 12 bases of the junction unmatched. CDR3: CASSFPYSTGLNEKLFF. In nucleotides, the CDR3 is TGTGCCAGCAGCTTTCCTTACTCGACAGGGCTGAATGAAAAACTGTTTTTT.

The chain links TRBV20-1 to TRBJ2-1, with TRBD1 matching over 9 bases. Germline CDR1 reads DFQATT; CDR2 reads SNEGSKA (reference sequence). V shed 4 bases, J shed 6 bases, and the junction held 7 bases outside the gene matches. This CDR3 has 14 residues. The CDR3: CSAKDRGLLNEQFF. In nucleotides, the CDR3 is TGCAGTGCTAAGGACAGGGGCTTACTCAATGAGCAGTTCTTC.

This clonotype was observed once. CDR3 region: CSATVYSNQPQHF. CDR3 in DNA: TGCAGTGCTACCGTTTATAGCAATCAGCCCCAGCATTTT. The genes are TRBV20-1 and TRBJ1-5; the D is unclear. CDR1 DFQATT and CDR2 SNEGSKA come from the germline V gene (reference sequence). This CDR3 is 13 amino acids long. V was shortened by 4 bases and J by 0 bases, with 7 bases between the two germline ends.

For the CDR3, the DNA is TGCAGTGCTCTTAGCGGGATCTCCTACGAGCAGTACTTC. Amino acids: CSALSGISYEQYF. The rearrangement joins TRBV20-1 to TRBJ2-7; 8 positions agree with TRBD2. The V segment lost 5 bases and the J segment 0 bases; nucleotides outside the gene matches: 3. Germline V gene sequence: CDR1 DFQATT, CDR2 SNEGSKA (reference sequence). This CDR3 is built from 13 residues.